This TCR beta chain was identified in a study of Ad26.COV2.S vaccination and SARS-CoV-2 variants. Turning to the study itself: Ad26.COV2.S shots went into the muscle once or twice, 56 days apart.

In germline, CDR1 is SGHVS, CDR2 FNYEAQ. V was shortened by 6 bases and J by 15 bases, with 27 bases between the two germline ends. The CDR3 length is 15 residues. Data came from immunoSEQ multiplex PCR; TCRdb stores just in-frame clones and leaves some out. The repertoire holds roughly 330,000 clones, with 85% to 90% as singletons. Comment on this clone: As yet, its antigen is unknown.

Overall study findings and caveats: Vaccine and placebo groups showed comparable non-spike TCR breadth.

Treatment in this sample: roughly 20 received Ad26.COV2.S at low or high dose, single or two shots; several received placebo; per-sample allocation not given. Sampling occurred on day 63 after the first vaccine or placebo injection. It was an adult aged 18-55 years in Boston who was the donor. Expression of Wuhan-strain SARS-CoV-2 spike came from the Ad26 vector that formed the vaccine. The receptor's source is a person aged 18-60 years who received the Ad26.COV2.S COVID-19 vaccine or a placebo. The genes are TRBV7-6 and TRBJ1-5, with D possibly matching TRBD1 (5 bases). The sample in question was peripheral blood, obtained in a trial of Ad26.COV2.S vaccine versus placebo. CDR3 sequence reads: CASSKDGHPSPVWHF. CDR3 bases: TGTGCCAGCAGTAAAGACGGACATCCCTCTCCAGTTTGGCATTTT.